This T cell receptor (beta chain) was obtained from a study of technical replicates of blood from a handful of donors. Method: immunoSEQ multiplex PCR; TCRdb's copy keeps in-frame clones and lacks some. The top ten clones hold 0.2% to 0.25% of a sample with about 100,000 clones, 95% of them seen once. CDR3 length: 13 residues. Germline V lookup: CDR1 MNHEY, CDR2 SVGAGI. The V end lost 2 bases, the J end lost 10 bases, and 14 bases lay between the germline ends. This receptor was taken from a human donor in good health. Sequenced material: T cells isolated from PBMCs. This rearrangement joins TRBV6-5 to TRBJ1-1, with D possibly TRBD1 on 6 matching bases. The CDR3 sequence: CASSYGAGASAFF. CDR3 nucleotides: TGTGCCAGCAGTTACGGGGCAGGGGCCTCAGCTTTCTTT.